Listed below are T cell receptor beta chains from one sample, sequenced in a study of CD8+ T cells in alopecia areata. Method: immunoSEQ multiplex PCR; TCRdb's copy keeps in-frame clones and lacks some. The repertoire holds roughly 190,000 clones, 60% to 70% seen once, with 0.69% in the top ten. The sequencing here drew on CD4+ T cells sorted from blood, taken at week 4, from a patient treated with tofacitinib. The receptor source for this set is a human donor with alopecia areata. Both conserved end residues are part of each CDR3. The order of the fields is J gene, V gene, CDR3 protein.

>TRBJ2-3|TRBV7-3
CASKGITDTQYF
>TRBJ2-1|TRBV9
CASSLELGLGLSSYNEQFF
>TRBJ1-2|TRBV6-6
CASKDRILGYTF
>TRBJ2-7|TRBV29-1
CSVGRDTATYEQYF
>TRBJ1-5|TRBV19
CASSIGSGPSNQPQHF
>TRBJ2-1|TRBV9
CASSVDGSGRRNEQFF
>TRBJ2-7|TRBV30
CAWARQAVYEQYF
>TRBJ2-3|TRBV9
CASSVPGASTDTQYF
>TRBJ1-1|TRBV19
CASSSPLGGVKNTEAFF
>TRBJ2-2|TRBV6-6
CASTLESGELFF
>TRBJ2-3|TRBV7-9
CASSLVSGKRADTQYF
>TRBJ1-5|TRBV25-1
CASSAPNQPQHF
>TRBJ2-7|TRBV4-3
CASSLIHPASGTFSYEQYF
>TRBJ2-3|TRBV7-2
CASSSGRGDTQYF
>TRBJ2-1|TRBV5-1
CASSPQGQGFYNEQFF
>TRBJ2-7|TRBV27
CASRGFWQGSSYEQYF
>TRBJ2-4|TRBV7-9
CASSRAGTGLRNIQYF
>TRBJ2-7|TRBV30
CAWGASVRSAYEQYF
>TRBJ2-5|TRBV29-1
CSVDPSGLSETQYF
>TRBJ2-3|TRBV29-1
CSVSPRDRQYF
>TRBJ2-3|TRBV7-2
CASSPGTSRSTDTQYF
>TRBJ2-7|TRBV30
CAWSVFIWDSEQYF
>TRBJ1-2|TRBV6-5
CASSGQKDLGNGYTF
>TRBJ1-2|TRBV6-4
CASSPTQGPYGYTF
>TRBJ2-1|TRBV7-2
CASSFVSEQFF
>TRBJ1-2|TRBV29-1
CSVEAGRYTF
>TRBJ1-2|TRBV10-3
CAIRQGSVDGYTF
>TRBJ2-5|TRBV5-1
CASSPRQGETQYF
>TRBJ2-1|TRBV6-5
CASSYSSAGRGNEQFF
>TRBJ1-1|TRBV7-9
CASSLRPGRNTEAFF
>TRBJ2-4|TRBV30
CAWSVGRGPKNIQYF
>TRBJ2-5|TRBV11-2
CASSSTGETQYF
>TRBJ2-2|TRBV19
CASTSGLAIGELFF
>TRBJ2-3|TRBV29-1
CSVEPGEGTDTQYF
>TRBJ1-2|TRBV25-1
CASSDPTGPGLSGYTF
>TRBJ2-3|TRBV7-9
CASRTLGQGRSDTQYF
>TRBJ1-1|TRBV29-1
CSVHDQGYTEAFF
>TRBJ1-1|TRBV29-1
CSVDRYTEAFF
>TRBJ2-4|TRBV11-1
CASSRDRVGTKNIQYF
>TRBJ2-5|TRBV7-2
CASSTSGRGSETQYF
>TRBJ2-5|TRBV29-1
CSVVRTAKETQYF
>TRBJ1-1|TRBV30
CAWSPGSNTEAFF
>TRBJ1-2|TRBV15
CATSRRTGERGYTF
>TRBJ2-2|TRBV7-9
CASSPGVRTGELFF
>TRBJ1-2|TRBV2
CASKLGREDGYTF
>TRBJ2-1|TRBV29-1
CSVMTSYNEQFF
>TRBJ1-1|TRBV30
CAWSPYDTEAFF
>TRBJ1-2|TRBV15
CATSRVKTAHYGYTF
>TRBJ2-2|TRBV27
CASSPPPSGRRWGTGELFF
>TRBJ2-1|TRBV5-4
CASSPNLEFSGSSYNEQFF
>TRBJ2-7|TRBV29-1
CSVESGIGTYEQYF
>TRBJ1-5|TRBV2
CASSEGRTPNQPQHF
>TRBJ1-1|TRBV27
CASSFRGAPRAEAFF
>TRBJ2-3|TRBV5-1
CASSLIAGGTDTQYF
>TRBJ2-6|TRBV30
CAWSRKGANVLTF
>TRBJ2-1|TRBV27
CASRPAGWTGSFF
>TRBJ2-3|TRBV30
CAWRRGLAQPADTQYF